The entry below gives a single TCR beta chain sequence along with its context. The sample is drawn from a study of T cell changes during pregnancy in multiple sclerosis. Sequenced by immunoSEQ multiplex PCR; TCRdb stores in-frame clones only, minus some. The top ten hold under 1.5% of the sample, which has tens of thousands of clones, about 93% seen once. The CDR3 has 15 amino acids. Trimming cost V 5 bases and J 4 bases; bases outside gene matches: 9. Germline V CDR1 and CDR2: ENHRY, SYGVKD. Sequenced material: peripheral blood, taken in the third trimester of pregnancy. The sequence came from a female donor in good health, enrolled as a control in a pregnancy study. The chain carries TRBV10-3 and TRBJ2-7; 9 bases match TRBD2. CDR3: CAISKGPSGTYEQYF. The CDR3 DNA follows: TGTGCCATCAGTAAAGGGCCTAGCGGGACATACGAGCAGTACTTC.